The 32 T cell receptor beta chains in this list originate from one sample, sequenced in a study of blood T cell repertoires in COVID-19. The protocol was immunoSEQ multiplex PCR, while the TCRdb copy is restricted to in-frame clones and leaves out a portion. This table has 25,000 or so clones, about 87% appearing once. The sample comprised peripheral blood. These receptors all come from a human donor in a cohort sampled during active COVID-19.

The chain carries TRBV7-2 and TRBJ1-2; the D is unclear. Looked up from germline, CDR1 is SGHTA and CDR2 is FQGNSA. The CDR3 has 13 amino acids. Between the trimmed V and J ends, which lost 5 bases and 4 bases, there was a span of 11 bases. CDR3 sequence: CASSPLDSYGYTF. In DNA, the CDR3 is TGTGCCAGCAGCCCACTCGATAGCTATGGCTACACCTTC.

This clone was recorded once. This chain joins TRBV18 and TRBJ1-5; TRBD1 matches 7 bases. CDR1 KGHSH and CDR2 LQKENI come from the germline V gene. V lost 5 bases and J lost 5; bases outside the gene matches: 6. This CDR3 has 14 residues. The CDR3, as DNA: TGTGCCAGCTCAAGGGGGGACAGCCATCAGCCCCAGCATTTT. Residues: CASSRGDSHQPQHF.

The CDR3 sequence is CASSPGQGYEQYF. The CDR3 nucleotides read TGTGCCAGCAGCCCGGGACAGGGCTACGAGCAGTACTTC. The chain has TRBV7-7 and TRBJ2-7; TRBD1 agrees at 9 bases. V dropped 5 bases and J dropped 3; count of bases not matched to a gene: 2. Germline values: CDR1 SSHAT, CDR2 FNYEAQ (reference sequence). There are 13 residues in the CDR3.

CDR3 loop: CASSSPFMASLGYEQYF. As DNA, the CDR3 is TGTGCCAGCAGTTCCCCTTTCATGGCTAGTTTAGGCTACGAGCAGTACTTC. This chain uses TRBV28 with TRBJ2-7; no definite D call. The CDR3 totals 17 residues. The germline gives CDR1 MDHEN, CDR2 SYDVKM. The ends were cut back, 4 bases at V and 3 bases at J, with 22 bases in the middle.

V is TRBV6-5 and J is TRBJ1-2; weak D call: TRBD1 (6 bases). The CDR3 contains 14 residues. Germline V gene sequence: CDR1 MNHEY, CDR2 SVGAGI. The V end was cut by 5 bases, the J end by 7 bases, with 17 bases between. DNA of the CDR3: TGTGCCAGCAGTCCTCGAGACAGGCTCCCTGGCTACACCTTC. Protein: CASSPRDRLPGYTF.

J is TRBJ1-1 and V is TRBV4-1, with D possibly being TRBD1 (5 bases). The CDR3 covers 15 residues. Germline CDR1 is MGHRA and CDR2 is YSYEKL. V shed 1 base and J shed 7 bases, with 16 bases lying between them. CDR3 residues: CASSQGAGQIDEAFF. As DNA, the CDR3 is TGCGCCAGCAGCCAAGGGGCGGGGCAGATCGATGAAGCTTTCTTT.

V and J are TRBV10-3 and TRBJ1-3, with D unclear. V lost 3 bases to trimming and J lost 1 base, with 16 bases between them. The CDR3 extends over 17 amino acids. In germline, CDR1 is ENHRY, CDR2 SYGVKD. The CDR3, as DNA: TGTGCCATCAGTGACCCTGTCGGGAGTCAGTCTGGAAACACCATATATTTT. Translating it yields CAISDPVGSQSGNTIYF.

The chain links TRBV2 to TRBJ2-3; D is unclear. V lost 4 bases to trimming and J lost 7 bases, with 6 bases between them. Germline-derived CDR1 and CDR2 are SNHLY and FYNNEI. CDR3 length: 11 residues. The CDR3 region has the DNA TGTGCCAGCAGTGTAGTGAATACGCAGTATTTT. Translated, it gives CASSVVNTQYF.

The V gene is TRBV6-5, the J gene TRBJ2-4, with a possible D match to TRBD1 (6 bases). Trimming took 8 bases from V and 5 from J, leaving 16 bases between them. Per the germline V gene, CDR1 is MNHEY and CDR2 is SVGAGI. The CDR3 has 14 residues. The CDR3 region is CASGPTGRQNIQYF. The CDR3 nucleotides read TGTGCCAGCGGTCCAACAGGGCGGCAAAACATTCAGTACTTC.

This clone was found a few times. The J gene is TRBJ2-1, the V gene TRBV28; 7 bases align to TRBD1. This CDR3 is 13 amino acids long. Trimming took 7 bases from V and 9 from J; bases not matched to a gene: 9. From germline, CDR1 is MDHEN and CDR2 SYDVKM. The DNA for the CDR3 is TGTGCCAGCACCCGGACAGGACGGGCTGAGCAGTTCTTC. Translated, it gives CASTRTGRAEQFF.

This chain joins TRBV4-2 and TRBJ2-1; D perhaps matches TRBD2 (7 bases). Per germline, CDR1 LGHNA and CDR2 YNFKEQ. The CDR3 loop spans 17 amino acids. V lost 0 bases to trimming and J lost 6 bases, with 18 bases between them. The CDR3 protein is CASSQDLGGGARNEQFF. CDR3 nucleotide sequence: TGTGCCAGCAGCCAAGATTTAGGAGGGGGGGCCCGCAATGAGCAGTTCTTC.

CDR3 sequence: CSVVLAGREQFF. The CDR3 region has the DNA TGCAGCGTTGTACTAGCGGGGCGGGAGCAGTTCTTC. The V and J genes are TRBV29-1 and TRBJ2-1, with 10 bases aligning to TRBD2. CDR3 length: 12 amino acids. The V and J ends lost 4 bases and 10 bases, in that order; junction bases with no gene match: 4. CDR1 is SQVTM and CDR2 is ANQGSEA in the germline V gene.

The rearrangement links TRBV6-6 to TRBJ1-6; TRBD1 agrees at 9 bases. This CDR3 comprises 19 residues. V was clipped by 5 bases and J by 0 bases; unmatched bases: 11. CDR1 and CDR2 from the germline V gene are MNHNY and SVGAGI (reference sequence). Written as DNA, the CDR3 is TGTGCCAGCAGTCGGGACCAGGGACAGGGTAGCTCCTATAATTCACCCCTCCACTTT. It encodes CASSRDQGQGSSYNSPLHF.

This clone was observed a single time. The V call is TRBV2, the J call TRBJ1-2; D is ambiguous. The CDR3 runs to 15 residues. The V gene's germline CDR1 is SNHLY and CDR2 FYNNEI. Between the trimmed V and J ends, which lost 3 bases and 3 bases, there was a span of 14 bases. CDR3 bases: TGTGCCAGCAGTGATTCGCACAGCCCAGACTATGGCTACACCTTC. Amino acids: CASSDSHSPDYGYTF.

V usage is TRBV28 and J usage is TRBJ2-1, with 10 positions matching TRBD2. There are 16 residues in the CDR3. V was clipped by 4 bases and J by 6 bases; unmatched bases: 9. The V gene's germline CDR1 is MDHEN and CDR2 SYDVKM. This CDR3 is CASSSVTSGTGNEQFF. The DNA for the CDR3 is TGTGCCAGCAGTTCGGTAACTAGCGGGACCGGCAATGAGCAGTTCTTC. The entire variable domain, with the rest obtained from reference TRBV28 and TRBJ2-1, is as follows: DVKVTQSSRYLVKRTGEKVFLECVQDMDHENMFWYRQDPGLGLRLIYFSYDVKMKEKGDIPEGYSVSREKKERFSLILESASTNQTSMYLCASSSVTSGTGNEQFFGPGTRLTVL.

The chain links TRBV5-1 to TRBJ2-7, with D tentatively TRBD1 (5 bases). Per germline, CDR1 SGHRS and CDR2 YFSETQ. The CDR3 length is 14 residues. V dropped 6 bases and J dropped 7 bases, with 20 bases sitting between them. The CDR3 sequence is CASMDIRNPGEQYF. In nucleotides, the CDR3 is TGCGCCAGCATGGACATAAGAAATCCTGGAGAGCAGTACTTC. The variable domain in full, with the rest retrieved from reference TRBV5-1 and TRBJ2-7, is KAGVTQTPRYLIKTRGQQVTLSCSPISGHRSVSWYQQTPGQGLQFLFEYFSETQRNKGNFPGRFSGRQFSNSRSEMNVSTLELGDSALYLCASMDIRNPGEQYFGPGTRLTVT.

The genes are TRBV28 and TRBJ2-7, with a possible D match to TRBD2 (7 bases). Germline values: CDR1 MDHEN, CDR2 SYDVKM. The CDR3 has 16 residues. Trimming removed 1 base at V and 3 bases at J, with 16 bases between. The CDR3 loop reads CASSLSGQGRGYEQYF. CDR3 nucleotides: TGTGCCAGCAGTTTATCAGGGCAGGGGAGGGGCTACGAGCAGTACTTC.

The CDR3 region is CASSQDLAGGSDTQYF. The CDR3 DNA reads TGTGCCAGCAGCCAAGATCTAGCGGGGGGCTCCGATACGCAGTATTTT. V is TRBV3-1 (or the pseudogene TRBV3-2) and J is TRBJ2-3; 11 bases map to TRBD2. With 0 bases clipped from V and 6 bases from J, the junction kept 5 bases outside the gene matches. The CDR3 runs to 16 residues. CDR1 is LGHDT and CDR2 is YNNKEL in the germline V gene (reference sequence).

The chain employs TRBV7-9 and TRBJ1-1, with D perhaps matching TRBD1 (6 bases). Germline CDR1 SEHNR, CDR2 FQNEAQ (reference sequence). V was shortened by 5 bases and J by 0 bases, with 13 bases between the two germline ends. There are 15 residues in the CDR3. The CDR3: CASSPRDNMNTEAFF. As DNA, the CDR3 is TGTGCCAGCAGCCCCAGGGACAATATGAACACTGAAGCTTTCTTT.

The gene calls are TRBV5-4 and TRBJ2-5, with 11 nucleotides matching TRBD1. The CDR3 is 17 residues long. In germline, CDR1 is SGHNT, CDR2 YYREEE (reference sequence). The J segment lost 4 bases and the V segment lost 0 bases, leaving 8 bases of the junction unmatched. CDR3 sequence: CASSLEGTGGRRETQYF. CDR3 coding DNA: TGTGCCAGCAGCTTGGAGGGGACAGGGGGAAGAAGAGAGACCCAGTACTTC. Drawing the rest from reference TRBV5-4 and TRBJ2-5, the complete variable domain is ETGVTQSPTHLIKTRGQQVTLRCSSQSGHNTVSWYQQALGQGPQFIFQYYREEENGRGNFPPRFSGLQFPNYSSELNVNALELDDSALYLCASSLEGTGGRRETQYFGPGTRLLVL.

CDR3 DNA sequence: TGTGCCAGCAGTTACTCGGTAGCGGGGGGTTACAATGAGCAGTTCTTC. Translating it yields CASSYSVAGGYNEQFF. The chain carries TRBV6-2 or TRBV6-3 and TRBJ2-1, with 10 bases matching TRBD2. V dropped 0 bases and J dropped 4; count of bases not matched to a gene: 3. CDR3 length equals 16 residues. Germline CDR1 reads MNHEY; CDR2 reads SVGEGT.

This clone was detected once. The chain couples TRBV5-6 to TRBJ2-3; D is undetermined. The germline gives CDR1 SGHDT, CDR2 YYEEEE. The CDR3 consists of 13 residues. The V and J ends lost 1 base and 3 bases respectively, with 6 bases between them. CDR3 sequence reads: CASSLYLTDTQYF. In nucleotides, the CDR3 is TGTGCCAGCAGCTTGTATTTGACAGATACGCAGTATTTT.

This chain links TRBV7-8 with TRBJ2-7, with TRBD2 matching 8 bases. This CDR3 spans 14 amino acids. CDR1 is SGHVS and CDR2 is FQNEAQ in the germline V gene. V lost 1 base and J lost 6; bases outside the gene matches: 5. The CDR3 reads CASSLDGAGGEQYF. Written as DNA, the CDR3 is TGTGCCAGCAGCTTAGATGGCGCGGGGGGCGAGCAGTACTTC.

The chain uses TRBV2 and TRBJ1-4, with D possibly matching TRBD1 (6 bases). The CDR3 totals 12 residues. Trimming stripped 4 bases from V and 12 bases from J, with 12 bases between. CDR1 SNHLY and CDR2 FYNNEI come from the germline V gene. The CDR3 is CASSVQGSELFF. CDR3 sequence (DNA): TGTGCCAGCAGTGTGCAGGGGAGCGAACTGTTTTTT.

This clone was counted between two and nine times. The gene calls are TRBV30 and TRBJ1-2, with D perhaps TRBD1 (5 bases). This CDR3 has 16 residues. Trimming pared 0 bases from V and 6 bases from J, leaving 20 bases between. CDR1 and CDR2 from the germline V gene are GTSNPN and SVGIG (reference sequence). As DNA, the CDR3 is TGTGCCTGGAGTGTACCGGGGGGGGAAGGCCGAAATGGCTACACCTTC. This sequence encodes CAWSVPGGEGRNGYTF.

This chain uses TRBV5-1 with TRBJ2-7, with TRBD2 matching over 9 bases. This CDR3 is 15 amino acids long. Germline V gene sequence: CDR1 SGHRS, CDR2 YFSETQ. V trimming: 4 bases; J trimming: 4 bases; junction bases outside the gene matches: 9. The DNA of the CDR3 is TGCGCCAGCAGCGCAGCCCCTAGCGGGAATTACGAGCAGTACTTC. This encodes CASSAAPSGNYEQYF.

The sample holds one count of this clone. The J gene is TRBJ2-5, the V gene TRBV24-1; 9 bases are shared with TRBD2. Trimming cost V 1 base and J 4 bases; bases outside gene matches: 9. The CDR3 length is 17 residues. CDR1 is KGHDR and CDR2 is SFDVKD in the germline V gene. CDR3 region: CATSDFEGLAGSETQYF. The CDR3 coding sequence is TGTGCCACCAGTGATTTTGAAGGGCTAGCGGGATCAGAGACCCAGTACTTC.

As to this clone: The same CDR3 can be traced to other DNA sequences in this sample. The chain uses TRBV2 and TRBJ2-6, with 7 bases fitting TRBD1. V was pared by 4 bases and J by 2 bases, with 2 bases of the junction left unmatched. The CDR3 has 15 residues. Germline lookup yields CDR1 SNHLY and CDR2 FYNNEI. CDR3 in amino acids: CASSGDRAGANVLTF. The DNA for the CDR3 is TGTGCCAGCAGTGGCGACAGGGCTGGGGCCAACGTCCTGACTTTC.

The chain links TRBV6-5 to TRBJ2-1; no clear D gene. Trimming shortened V by 3 bases and J by 9 bases, and 15 bases separated the two germline ends. The V gene's germline CDR1 is MNHEY and CDR2 SVGAGI. This CDR3 region has 14 residues. CDR3 sequence (DNA): TGTGCCAGCAGTTATCGGCTAGATGCTCCTGAGCAGTTCTTC. Amino acids: CASSYRLDAPEQFF.

J is TRBJ1-2 and V is TRBV19; TRBD1 might be the D (6 bases). The CDR3 consists of 15 residues. Germline V CDR1 and CDR2: LNHDA, SQIVND (reference sequence). Trimming cost V 7 bases and J 7 bases, with 22 bases left between them. In nucleotides, the CDR3 is TGTGCCAGTAACCCCCTACAGACAGGATTGGGTGGCTACACCTTC. It yields the protein CASNPLQTGLGGYTF.

The genes are TRBV19 and TRBJ2-3; 9 nucleotides agree with TRBD2. The CDR3 runs 17 residues. The V and J ends lost 4 bases and 5 bases, in that order; junction bases with no gene match: 13. Germline V gives CDR1 LNHDA, CDR2 SQIVND (reference sequence). For the CDR3, the DNA is TGTGCCAGTAGTAGCAAGAGGGGGACTAGCAAGGGAGATACGCAGTATTTT. Protein: CASSSKRGTSKGDTQYF.

This clone was counted only a few times. The chain joins TRBV19 to TRBJ2-6; D gene ambiguous. Germline CDR1 is LNHDA and CDR2 is SQIVND (reference sequence). V lost 0 bases to trimming and J lost 2 bases, with 20 bases between them. The CDR3 contains 20 residues. The CDR3 DNA sequence: TGTGCCAGTAGTATAGATTCCCCTGGGCTTACGTCCCCTGGGGCCAACGTCCTGACTTTC. This translates into CASSIDSPGLTSPGANVLTF. The complete variable domain, with remaining parts taken from reference TRBV19 and TRBJ2-6, reads DGGITQSPKYLFRKEGQNVTLSCEQNLNHDAMYWYRQDPGQGLRLIYYSQIVNDFQKGDIAEGYSVSREKKESFPLTVTSAQKNPTAFYLCASSIDSPGLTSPGANVLTFGAGSRLTVL.